This T cell receptor beta chain was profiled in a study of CD4 T cell repertoires in COVID-19. Profiled with immunoSEQ multiplex PCR; TCRdb holds only in-frame clones, not every one. The repertoire holds about 75,000 clones, about four fifths seen once, with about 0.58% in the top ten. The CDR3 has 12 residues. The V and J ends lost 4 bases and 10 bases respectively, with 11 bases between them. CDR1 is LNHDA, CDR2 SQIVND, per germline (reference sequence). This chain links TRBV19 with TRBJ2-1; no firm D call. The sequence came from a human donor who had COVID-19. The sequencing used CD4+ T cells from peripheral blood, collected after recovery from COVID-19. CDR3 amino acids: CASSSFREEQFF. CDR3 coding DNA: TGTGCCAGTAGTAGCTTTCGAGAGGAGCAGTTCTTC. Combining the CDR3 with reference TRBV19 and TRBJ2-1 gives the whole variable domain DGGITQSPKYLFRKEGQNVTLSCEQNLNHDAMYWYRQDPGQGLRLIYYSQIVNDFQKGDIAEGYSVSREKKESFPLTVTSAQKNPTAFYLCASSSFREEQFFGPGTRLTVL.